These 22 T cell receptor beta chains came from one sample sequenced in a study of regulatory T cells in long-lasting Graves disease. TCR beta libraries were built with iRepertoire HTBI primers and Arm-PCR of CDR3 regions. TCRdb processed the multiplex PCR reads anew with MiXCR; each CDR3 protein has one entry. The data contain about 420,000 distinct CDR3 sequences, approximately 16% of them seen just once; the ten biggest clones take up 20% to 25%. Indicated time point: newly diagnosed GD, antithyroid drugs for less than 3 months. Researchers made the TCR library from RNA that was extracted from PBMCs. This sample was shared with a second study, whose subject was T cells in Graves' hyperthyroidism and ophthalmopathy.

This sample comprised peripheral blood mononuclear cells (PBMCs), obtained at new diagnosis, from a patient treated with antithyroid drugs. The source is a young woman with Graves disease.

The chain joins TRBV10-3 to TRBJ2-3; 10 nucleotides match TRBD2. The V gene's germline CDR1 is ENHRY and CDR2 SYGVKD. This CDR3 has 15 amino acids. V was pared by 10 bases and J by 3 bases, with 10 bases of the junction left unmatched. The CDR3 DNA reads TGTGCCAGCACCAAAGCGGGAGGGGGGACAGATACGCAGTATTTT. Translating it yields CASTKAGGGTDTQYF.

There are many counts of this clonotype. The chain's CDR3 is CSARDWYGVLNQPQHF. The DNA of the CDR3 is TGCAGTGCTAGAGATTGGTACGGGGTCCTCAATCAGCCCCAGCATTTT. The chain has TRBV20-1 and TRBJ1-5; no firm D call. The V end lost 0 bases, the J end lost 3 bases, and 15 bases lay between the germline ends. There are 16 residues in the CDR3. CDR1 is DFQATT, CDR2 SNEGSKA, per germline (reference sequence).

The rearrangement joins TRBV30 to TRBJ2-1; TRBD2 is a possible D gene (5 bases). This CDR3 is 13 amino acids long. CDR1 is GTSNPN and CDR2 is SVGIG in the germline V gene (reference sequence). Deletions cut 0 bases from V and 10 bases from J, with 13 bases between. The CDR3 here is CAWSVVYEGEQFF. The CDR3, as DNA: TGTGCCTGGAGTGTAGTTTACGAGGGAGAGCAGTTCTTC. The complete variable domain, with remaining parts taken from reference TRBV30 and TRBJ2-1, reads SQTIHQWPATLVQPVGSPLSLECTVEGTSNPNLYWYRQAAGRGLQLLFYSVGIGQISSEVPQNLSASRPQDRQFILSSKKLLLSDSGFYLCAWSVVYEGEQFFGPGTRLTVL.

This clonotype was observed many times. The chain couples TRBV7-2 to TRBJ2-7; 8 bases align to TRBD2. J was trimmed by 12 bases and V by 5 bases; bases with no gene match: 15. CDR3 length equals 14 residues. CDR1 is SGHTA, CDR2 FQGNSA, per germline. This chain's CDR3 is CASSDVPGLGKRYF. In DNA, the CDR3 is TGTGCCAGCAGCGACGTCCCGGGACTAGGGAAGAGGTACTTC.

The chain links TRBV12-3 or TRBV12-4 to TRBJ2-2, with TRBD2 matching 7 bases. The junction had 10 bases not matched to a gene; V was cut back by 7 bases and J by 5 bases. There are 15 residues in the CDR3. In DNA form, the CDR3 reads TGTGCCAGCACCGACAGCGGGATATGGACCGGGGAGCTGTTTTTT. Its protein product is CASTDSGIWTGELFF.

This clonotype was seen only a few times. The chain employs TRBV14 and TRBJ1-1, with D perhaps TRBD1 (6 bases). CDR1 is SGHDN, CDR2 FVKESK, per germline. V shed 5 bases and J shed 7 bases, with 14 bases lying between them. The CDR3 is 13 amino acids. This chain's CDR3 is CASSNHRADEAFF. The DNA for the CDR3 is TGTGCCAGCAGCAACCACAGGGCGGATGAAGCTTTCTTT.

This clonotype was recorded at least ten times. The V and J genes are TRBV5-1 and TRBJ2-5; TRBD1 is a possible D gene (5 bases). From germline, CDR1 is SGHRS and CDR2 YFSETQ. The CDR3 extends over 14 amino acids. Trimming pared 6 bases from V and 1 base from J, leaving 13 bases between. CDR3 residues: CASNDQGGQETQYF. The CDR3 DNA reads as TGCGCCAGCAACGATCAGGGTGGCCAAGAGACCCAGTACTTC.

The table lists this clonotype with a few counts. The chain combines TRBV4-3 with TRBJ2-1; a weak D match, TRBD2 (5 bases). The germline V gene encodes CDR1 LGHNA and CDR2 YSLEER. With 4 bases removed from V and 1 base from J, the gap between germline ends came to 14 bases. The CDR3 has 16 amino acids. CDR3: CASSPTSGPSYNEQFF. For the CDR3, the DNA is TGCGCCAGCAGCCCAACTAGTGGACCTTCCTACAATGAGCAGTTCTTC.

There are many counts of this clonotype. V usage is TRBV27 and J usage is TRBJ1-2, with unresolved D. CDR1 MNHEY and CDR2 SMNVEV come from the germline V gene (reference sequence). There are 16 residues in the CDR3. The V gene lost 2 bases and the J gene lost 7 bases, with 20 bases spanning the gap. The CDR3 DNA sequence: TGTGCCAGCAGTTTAATGGGTGGAGGGCCCGGCTCTGGCTACACCTTC. Amino acid sequence: CASSLMGGGPGSGYTF.

The V gene is TRBV29-1, the J gene TRBJ2-5; weak D call: TRBD1 (5 bases). Trimming left V 6 bases short and J 2 bases short, with 19 bases between. CDR1 and CDR2 (germline): SQVTM, ANQGSEA. The CDR3 is made up of 15 amino acids. CDR3 amino acids: CSVPVGAGNQETQYF. In nucleotides, the CDR3 is TGCAGCGTCCCGGTTGGGGCAGGGAATCAAGAGACCCAGTACTTC.

Turning to this clonotype: Mismatch with germline at one junction end may stem from a read error. The V and J genes are TRBV7-8 and TRBJ2-1; no clear D. CDR3 size: 16 residues. Per the germline V gene, CDR1 is SGHVS and CDR2 is FQNEAQ. The CDR3 here is CASSLARPPSYNEQSF. DNA for the CDR3: TGTGCCAGCAGCTTAGCGAGGCCCCCCTCCTACAATGAGCAGTCCTTC.

The chain carries TRBV20-1 and TRBJ1-4; no clear D. V gave up 0 bases and J gave up 8 bases, with 10 bases separating them. The CDR3 extends over 13 amino acids. Germline V gives CDR1 DFQATT, CDR2 SNEGSKA (reference sequence). CDR3 DNA sequence: TGCAGTGCTAGAGAGAACCATGGGGAAAAACTGTTTTTT. Translating it yields CSARENHGEKLFF.

This clonotype came up many times. V gene TRBV7-2 combines with J gene TRBJ2-1; 7 bases agree with TRBD2. V trimming: 1 base; J trimming: 8 bases; junction bases outside the gene matches: 11. This CDR3 has 16 amino acids. The germline V gene encodes CDR1 SGHTA and CDR2 FQGNSA. CDR3 sequence (DNA): TGTGCCAGCAGCTTAGAACTAGCGAGGGACGGTGATGAGCAGTTCTTC. Amino acid sequence: CASSLELARDGDEQFF.

At least ten counts were recorded for this clonotype. The rearrangement joins TRBV27 to TRBJ1-1, with D maybe TRBD1 (6 bases). The CDR3 is 17 residues long. The V end lost 2 bases, the J end lost 4 bases, and 20 bases lay between the germline ends. Germline CDR1 reads MNHEY; CDR2 reads SMNVEV (reference sequence). In nucleotides, the CDR3 is TGTGCCAGCAGTTTACCACCCGTGGGGGGGGCAGGCACTGAAGCTTTCTTT. Amino acid sequence: CASSLPPVGGAGTEAFF.

This clonotype appeared a few times. This chain joins TRBV9 and TRBJ2-7; unclear D gene. V was cut by 0 bases and J by 0 bases, with 4 bases left in between. CDR3 length: 13 residues. Per germline, CDR1 SGDLS and CDR2 YYNGEE. In DNA, the CDR3 is TGTGCCAGCAGCGTAGACAACTCCTACGAGCAGTACTTC. Translated: CASSVDNSYEQYF.

This clonotype was seen repeatedly, ten times or more. The J gene is TRBJ1-2, the V gene TRBV2; TRBD1 agrees at 10 bases. The CDR3 totals 14 residues. CDR1 and CDR2 from the germline V gene are SNHLY and FYNNEI. With 6 bases clipped from V and 4 bases from J, the junction kept 5 bases outside the gene matches. DNA for the CDR3: TGTGCCAGCAGAACCGGGACAGGGGTCTATGGCTACACCTTC. This translates into CASRTGTGVYGYTF.

This clonotype was picked up many times. The chain links TRBV7-9 to TRBJ2-7; the D is unclear. V was cut by 5 bases and J by 3 bases, with 17 bases left in between. CDR1 and CDR2 (germline): SEHNR, FQNEAQ (reference sequence). The CDR3 length is 15 residues. The CDR3 DNA is TGTGCCAGCAGCCAAGGATTGGGTAGCCTCTACGAGCAGTACTTC. Amino acid sequence: CASSQGLGSLYEQYF.

This clonotype was picked up a small number of times. This chain uses TRBV25-1 with TRBJ1-6, with no clear D. Trimming pared 2 bases from V and 4 bases from J, leaving 3 bases between. The CDR3 runs 13 residues. The germline CDR1 and CDR2 sequences are MGHDK and SYGVNS. The CDR3 reads CASSEQYNSPLHF. CDR3 nucleotide sequence: TGTGCCAGCAGTGAACAGTATAATTCACCCCTCCACTTT.

This clonotype was detected ten times or more. V gene TRBV27 combines with J gene TRBJ2-2, with 9 bases identical to TRBD1. The germline gives CDR1 MNHEY, CDR2 SMNVEV (reference sequence). The J segment lost 5 bases and the V segment lost 6 bases, leaving 4 bases of the junction unmatched. The CDR3 sequence is 14 residues long. CDR3 in DNA: TGTGCCAGCAGACAGGGGGCGCGTACCGGGGAGCTGTTTTTT. Amino acid sequence: CASRQGARTGELFF.

This clonotype was counted at least ten times. The genes are TRBV7-2 and TRBJ1-4; D might be TRBD1 (6 bases). This CDR3 is built from 13 residues. CDR1 SGHTA and CDR2 FQGNSA come from the germline V gene. V lost 7 bases to trimming and J lost 11 bases, with 17 bases between them. In nucleotides, the CDR3 is TGTGCCAGCACCGTCGAGGGGGTTCGGAAACTGTTTTTT. Protein sequence: CASTVEGVRKLFF.

This clonotype occurred a few times. The rearrangement joins TRBV20-1 to TRBJ2-7; D ambiguous. The CDR3 contains 13 residues. V was trimmed by 7 bases and J by 1 base, leaving 14 bases between them. Germline CDR1 DFQATT, CDR2 SNEGSKA (reference sequence). CDR3 residues: CSVPETLSYEQYF. CDR3 nucleotides: TGCAGTGTCCCCGAGACCTTATCCTACGAGCAGTACTTC.

Comment on this clonotype: This could be a read error, since a much larger clone is one nucleotide away. The rearrangement links TRBV13 to TRBJ2-1; 16 bases line up with TRBD2. The CDR3 length is 22 residues. V shed 4 bases, J shed 1 base, and the junction held 16 bases outside the gene matches. CDR1 PRHDT and CDR2 FYEKMQ come from the germline V gene (reference sequence). CDR3 coding DNA: TGTGCCAGCAGCTCCCTCGTAGCCTCCGGGACTAGCGGGAGGGATTCCTACAATGAGCAGTTCTTC. Translating it yields CASSSLVASGTSGRDSYNEQFF.